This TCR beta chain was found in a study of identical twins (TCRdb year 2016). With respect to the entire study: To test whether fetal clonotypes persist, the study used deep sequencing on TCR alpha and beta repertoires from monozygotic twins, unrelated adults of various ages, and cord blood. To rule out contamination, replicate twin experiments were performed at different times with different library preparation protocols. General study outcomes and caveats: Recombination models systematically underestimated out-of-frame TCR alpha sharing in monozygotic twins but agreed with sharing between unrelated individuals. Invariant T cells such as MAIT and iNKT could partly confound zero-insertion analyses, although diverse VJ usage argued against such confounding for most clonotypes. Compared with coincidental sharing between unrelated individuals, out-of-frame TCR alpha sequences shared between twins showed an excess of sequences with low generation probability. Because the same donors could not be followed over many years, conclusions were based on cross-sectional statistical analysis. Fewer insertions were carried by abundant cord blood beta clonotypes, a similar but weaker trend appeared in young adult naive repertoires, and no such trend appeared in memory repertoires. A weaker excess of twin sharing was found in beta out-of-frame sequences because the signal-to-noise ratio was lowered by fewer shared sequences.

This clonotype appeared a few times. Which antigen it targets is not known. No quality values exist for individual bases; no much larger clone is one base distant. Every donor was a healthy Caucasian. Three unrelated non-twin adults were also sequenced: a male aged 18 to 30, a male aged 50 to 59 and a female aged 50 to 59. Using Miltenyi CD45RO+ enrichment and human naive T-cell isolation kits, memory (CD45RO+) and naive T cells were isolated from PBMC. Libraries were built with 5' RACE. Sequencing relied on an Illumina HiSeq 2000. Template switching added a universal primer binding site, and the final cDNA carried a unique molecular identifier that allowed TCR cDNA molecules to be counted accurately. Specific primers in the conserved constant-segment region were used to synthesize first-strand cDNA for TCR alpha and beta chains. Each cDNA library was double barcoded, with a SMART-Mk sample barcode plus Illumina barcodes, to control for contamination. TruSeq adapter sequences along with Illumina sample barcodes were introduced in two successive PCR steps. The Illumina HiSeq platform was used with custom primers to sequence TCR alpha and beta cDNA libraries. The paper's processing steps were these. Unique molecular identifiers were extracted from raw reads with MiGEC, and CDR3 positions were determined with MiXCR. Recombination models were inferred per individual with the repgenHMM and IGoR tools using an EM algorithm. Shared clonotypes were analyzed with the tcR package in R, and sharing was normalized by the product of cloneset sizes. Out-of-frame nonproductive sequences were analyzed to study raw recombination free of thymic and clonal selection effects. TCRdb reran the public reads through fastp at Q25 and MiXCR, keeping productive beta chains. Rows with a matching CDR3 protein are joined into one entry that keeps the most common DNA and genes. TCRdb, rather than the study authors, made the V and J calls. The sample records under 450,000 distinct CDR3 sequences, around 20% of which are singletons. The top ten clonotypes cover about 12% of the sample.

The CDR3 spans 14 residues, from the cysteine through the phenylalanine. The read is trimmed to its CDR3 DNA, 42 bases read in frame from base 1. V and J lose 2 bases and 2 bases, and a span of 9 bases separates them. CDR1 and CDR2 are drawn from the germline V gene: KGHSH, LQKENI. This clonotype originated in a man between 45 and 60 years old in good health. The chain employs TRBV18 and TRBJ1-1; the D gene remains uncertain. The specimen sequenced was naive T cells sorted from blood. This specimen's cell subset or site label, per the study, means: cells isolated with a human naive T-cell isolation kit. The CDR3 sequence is CASSPDPSNTEAFF. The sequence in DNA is TGTGCCAGCTCACCAGATCCCAGTAACACTGAAGCTTTCTTT.